The subject of this entry is one TCR beta chain. The target antigen is unknown. These data originate in a study of cytomegalovirus exposure and HLA in healthy donors. General observations from the study: It was 160 or so TCR beta chains that were listed as cytomegalovirus-associated. For cytomegalovirus status, the classifier reportedly gave diagnoses with high specificity and sensitivity.

The CDR3 is made up of 15 amino acids. The junction had 10 bases not matched to a gene; V was cut back by 5 bases and J by 4 bases. Germline V gene sequence: CDR1 MNHEY, CDR2 SMNVEV (reference sequence). Sequencing was performed with immunoSEQ multiplex PCR; in TCRdb, only in-frame clones are kept and a portion is missing. The data hold approximately 180,000 clones, with about 82% observed a single time. This chain connects TRBV27 to TRBJ1-2, with 7 bases fitting TRBD1. The sequenced sample consisted of PBMCs. The origin of this receptor is a woman aged 18-29 years in good health and CMV-seronegative. CDR3 loop: CASSPQTGRGYGYTF. The CDR3 nucleotides are TGTGCCAGCAGTCCGCAGACAGGGCGCGGCTATGGCTACACCTTC.